This T cell receptor beta chain was captured in a study of T cell responses to AZD1222 COVID-19 vaccine. A word on this clone: Its antigen remains unidentified.

Study-wide findings and caveats: There were mostly white British donors and more females than males, and clonal diversity was possibly underestimated.

The protocol was immunoSEQ multiplex PCR, while the TCRdb copy is restricted to in-frame clones and leaves out a portion. The repertoire includes 90,000 to 150,000 clones, 70% to 90% of them detected once, and less than 6% sits in the top ten. From germline, CDR1 is LGHNA and CDR2 YSLEER. CDR3 size: 14 residues. Deletions cut 1 base from V and 1 base from J, with 7 bases between. The rearrangement joins TRBV4-3 to TRBJ1-1; the D is unclear. The receptor was isolated from an adult in good health. The starting material was peripheral blood, obtained on day 0 of AZD1222 vaccination. CDR3 coding DNA: TGCGCCAGCAGCCAAGGAATGGGGAACACTGAAGCTTTCTTT. Encoded protein: CASSQGMGNTEAFF.